This T cell receptor beta chain was identified in a study of T cell responses to AZD1222 COVID-19 vaccine. Findings and limits, study-wide: Spike was spanned by vaccine-associated CD4 TCRs, which were dominant at 160-218 and 743-854.

Assay used: immunoSEQ multiplex PCR; TCRdb lists only in-frame clones, some missing. Among around 100,000 clones listed, 90% to 95% were seen once. Concerning this clone: As yet, its antigen is unknown.

The V end lost 6 bases, the J end lost 1 base, and 16 bases lay between the germline ends. The germline V gene encodes CDR1 SGHNT and CDR2 YYREEE (reference sequence). The CDR3 is made up of 15 amino acids. The clonotype originates from an adult in good health. The sample here was peripheral blood, taken on day 0 of AZD1222 vaccination. The V call is TRBV5-4, the J call TRBJ1-2; D is undetermined. Here the CDR3 DNA reads TGTGCCAGCATCATGAAGAATGCCGATAACTATGGCTACACCTTC. Its protein is CASIMKNADNYGYTF.